The present TCR beta chain was sequenced within a study of cytomegalovirus exposure and HLA in healthy donors. At the level of the study: Previous work identified roughly 120 million unique TCR beta sequences from about 179 million T cells.

The PCR used 60 Vbeta and 13 Jbeta primers. The method was immunoSEQ multiplex PCR; TCRdb's version includes in-frame clones alone and lacks a portion of them. This table holds about 280,000 clones, about 90% found once. With 11 bases removed from V and 4 bases from J, the gap between germline ends came to 17 bases. In germline, CDR1 is MNHNY, CDR2 SVGAGI (reference sequence). CDR3 length equals 13 residues. This TCR derives from a woman younger than 35 in good health and CMV-seronegative. The chain combines TRBV6-6 with TRBJ1-1, with a weak D call TRBD1 (6 bases). The sequenced material came from PBMCs. The CDR3: CAVLRGWGTEAFF. CDR3 DNA: TGTGCCGTCCTTAGGGGGTGGGGCACTGAAGCTTTCTTT.